Below, one T cell receptor beta chain is given with its context. Its target is not known. This sample's time point: pre-sensitization, week 0. Described treatment: therapeutic diphenylcyclopropenone sensitization with weekly scalp DPC. This sample was included in a study of human T cells and chemical hapten exposure. Study-level background: Small volume differences among pooled libraries mainly caused per-sample TCR yield variation. Study outcomes and limitations: Versus controls, significantly more large CDR3 similarity clusters arose from expanded TCRs. PT1 expanded TCR counts and patch test score were linked, and their correlation was positive.

Per the study methods: Counts of TCRs in each sample centred on a median of about 95,000 and extended from roughly 25,000 to 750,000. TCRdb re-analysed the RACE reads in MiXCR, keeping a single row per CDR3 protein. Clone size and V and J calls follow TCRdb, not the original study. The sample has 190,000 or so distinct CDR3 sequences, more than 25% seen once. The sequence derives from a woman aged 30 to 39 with alopecia areata. Some clones in this sample may be carry-over from other donors' samples. The sample in question was whole blood, obtained in connection with sensitization to the hapten diphenylcyclopropenone (DPC).

The CDR3 DNA reads as TGTGCCAGCAGCCACCAGGGTGACAATGAGCAGTTCTTC. It yields the protein CASSHQGDNEQFF. The chain carries TRBV3-1 and TRBJ2-1; possible D gene TRBD1, 5 bases. The CDR3 totals 13 residues. Between the trimmed V and J ends, which lost 3 bases and 5 bases, there was a span of 8 bases. CDR1 and CDR2 (germline): LGHDT, YNNKEL (reference sequence).